The rows below give T cell receptor beta chains drawn from one sample of a study of T cells in Graves' hyperthyroidism and ophthalmopathy. TCRdb re-called the multiplex PCR reads with MiXCR, one entry per CDR3 protein. The repertoire includes hundreds of thousands of distinct CDR3 sequences, about 14% of them detected once, and 12% sits in the top ten. What was sequenced was blood. These receptors all come from a woman aged 45-65 years with Graves' ophthalmopathy. CDR3s include the opening cysteine and the closing phenylalanine or tryptophan. A D gene is named only where the DNA matches it firmly. Clone size is shown for a subset of rows, as once, few, many or a class of expanded clone.

V gene: TRBV3-1; J gene: TRBJ2-7; clone size: -; D gene: TRBD2; CDR3 DNA: TGTGCCAGCAGCCAAGATCCCAGTACTAGCGGGAGGAAGCCTACGACAGTGCAGTACTTC; CDR3 protein: CASSQDPSTSGRKPTTVQYF
V gene: TRBV20-1; J gene: TRBJ2-1; clone size: once; D gene: TRBD2; CDR3 DNA: TGCAGTGCTAGACGACGGGGAGGGGACCACAATGAGCAGTTCTTC; CDR3 protein: CSARRRGGDHNEQFF
V gene: TRBV5-1; J gene: TRBJ1-2; clone size: -; D gene: TRBD1; CDR3 DNA: TGCGCCAGCACGACAGGGGCGGAGTATGGCTACACCTTC; CDR3 protein: CASTTGAEYGYTF
V gene: TRBV6-2/TRBV6-3; J gene: TRBJ2-7; clone size: many; D gene: -; CDR3 DNA: TGTGCCAGCAGTACGGAGGTGTTAACGTTAAGCTCCTACGAGCAGTACTTC; CDR3 protein: CASSTEVLTLSSYEQYF
V gene: TRBV2; J gene: TRBJ2-4; clone size: -; D gene: TRBD1; CDR3 DNA: TGTGCCAGCAGTGCGGTGGGACAGGGGAAAAACATTCAGTACTTC; CDR3 protein: CASSAVGQGKNIQYF
V gene: TRBV6-5; J gene: TRBJ1-1; clone size: many; D gene: -; CDR3 DNA: TGTGCCAGCAGTTACCGTCCGAGGGATCTCGGGGACACTGAAGCTTTCTTT; CDR3 protein: CASSYRPRDLGDTEAFF
V gene: TRBV2; J gene: TRBJ2-5; clone size: many; D gene: TRBD1; CDR3 DNA: TGTGCCAGCAGTACCGGGACAGGGCCCCAAGAGACCCAGTACTTC; CDR3 protein: CASSTGTGPQETQYF
V gene: TRBV20-1; J gene: TRBJ1-4; clone size: many; D gene: TRBD1; CDR3 DNA: TGCAGTGCTAGAGAAGAGACAGGGGTTTGGGAAAAACTGTTTTTT; CDR3 protein: CSAREETGVWEKLFF
V gene: TRBV20-1; J gene: TRBJ2-7; clone size: many; D gene: -; CDR3 DNA: TGCAGTGCTCCGGCCTTTGCGAAGAGCGAGCAGTACTTC; CDR3 protein: CSAPAFAKSEQYF
V gene: TRBV18; J gene: TRBJ2-1; clone size: many; D gene: TRBD2; CDR3 DNA: TGTGCCAGCTCGCTCTCGACTAGCGTTTACAATGAGCAGTTCTTC; CDR3 protein: CASSLSTSVYNEQFF
V gene: TRBV11-2; J gene: TRBJ1-5; clone size: few; D gene: -; CDR3 DNA: TGTGCCAGCGGCGGAGACAGACTCAATCAGCCCCAGCATTTT; CDR3 protein: CASGGDRLNQPQHF
V gene: TRBV15; J gene: TRBJ1-5; clone size: -; D gene: -; CDR3 DNA: TGTGCCACCAGCAGAATGAATCAGCCCCAGCATTTT; CDR3 protein: CATSRMNQPQHF
V gene: TRBV2; J gene: TRBJ2-2; clone size: many; D gene: -; CDR3 DNA: TGTGCCAGCAGTGAAGCCGAGGGACGGGGTACCGGGGAGCTGTTTTTT; CDR3 protein: CASSEAEGRGTGELFF
V gene: TRBV30; J gene: TRBJ1-1; clone size: many; D gene: -; CDR3 DNA: TGTGCCTGGACCCCACGTTTCGAAGCTTTCTTT; CDR3 protein: CAWTPRFEAFF
V gene: TRBV20-1; J gene: TRBJ2-1; clone size: many; D gene: TRBD2; CDR3 DNA: TGCAGTGCTAGTCTTAGCGGGAAAGGGAATGAGCAGTTCTTC; CDR3 protein: CSASLSGKGNEQFF
V gene: TRBV5-1; J gene: TRBJ2-3; clone size: few; D gene: TRBD2; CDR3 DNA: TGCGCCAGCAGCCCCGAGGCCGGGAGGGCTGCAGATACGCAGTATTTT; CDR3 protein: CASSPEAGRAADTQYF
V gene: TRBV20-1; J gene: TRBJ1-1; clone size: many; D gene: -; CDR3 DNA: TGCAGTGCTAGAAAGTTTGGGGCAGAGAAAACCACTGAAGCTTTCTTT; CDR3 protein: CSARKFGAEKTTEAFF
V gene: TRBV6-6; J gene: TRBJ2-3; clone size: many; D gene: TRBD2; CDR3 DNA: TGTGCCAGCAGTTACGGCCTAGCCGGGCGGGGGGATACGCAGTATTTT; CDR3 protein: CASSYGLAGRGDTQYF
V gene: TRBV28; J gene: TRBJ1-1; clone size: -; D gene: -; CDR3 DNA: TGTGCCAGCAGTTCACAGGGACCTGAAGCTTTCTTT; CDR3 protein: CASSSQGPEAFF
V gene: TRBV28; J gene: TRBJ1-2; clone size: -; D gene: -; CDR3 DNA: TGTGCCAACTTCGGGCGCTCTGGCTACACCTTC; CDR3 protein: CANFGRSGYTF
V gene: TRBV7-9; J gene: TRBJ1-2; clone size: few; D gene: -; CDR3 DNA: TGTGCCAGCAGCTTGGCTCCAACCCATAACTATGGCTACACCTTC; CDR3 protein: CASSLAPTHNYGYTF
V gene: TRBV3-1; J gene: TRBJ1-1; clone size: many; D gene: TRBD1; CDR3 DNA: TGTGCCAGCAGCCAAGTCCGATACGGACAGGGTGGTCGAGTTTTGAACACTGAAGCTTTCTTT; CDR3 protein: CASSQVRYGQGGRVLNTEAFF
V gene: TRBV28; J gene: TRBJ1-1; clone size: many; D gene: -; CDR3 DNA: TGTGCCAGCAGACCTAAGGGCACTGAAGCTTTCTTT; CDR3 protein: CASRPKGTEAFF
V gene: TRBV5-1; J gene: TRBJ2-2; clone size: many; D gene: -; CDR3 DNA: TGCGCCAGCAGCTTTATGGAGGCAATAGGCGGAAACACCGGGGAGCTGTTTTTT; CDR3 protein: CASSFMEAIGGNTGELFF
V gene: TRBV27; J gene: TRBJ2-5; clone size: many; D gene: -; CDR3 DNA: TGTGCCAGCAGTTTACTTGGATTGTCCCTTGAGACCCAGTACTTC; CDR3 protein: CASSLLGLSLETQYF
V gene: TRBV7-9; J gene: TRBJ2-1; clone size: many; D gene: TRBD1; CDR3 DNA: TGTGCCAGCAGCTCGGGACAGCACAATGAGCAGTTCTTC; CDR3 protein: CASSSGQHNEQFF
V gene: TRBV6-6; J gene: TRBJ1-1; clone size: -; D gene: -; CDR3 DNA: TGTGCCAGCAGTTACAGTAGCATGCTCAACACTGAAGCTTTCTTT; CDR3 protein: CASSYSSMLNTEAFF
V gene: TRBV6-5; J gene: TRBJ2-1; clone size: few; D gene: -; CDR3 DNA: TGTGCCAGTAGCTACCTGGGGAATGAGCAGTTCTTC; CDR3 protein: CASSYLGNEQFF
V gene: TRBV29-1; J gene: TRBJ2-7; clone size: -; D gene: -; CDR3 DNA: TGCAGCGCAGCTAGCCGAGGGATCTACGAGCAGTACTTC; CDR3 protein: CSAASRGIYEQYF
V gene: TRBV7-2; J gene: TRBJ2-7; clone size: many; D gene: -; CDR3 DNA: TGTGCCAGCAGCTATGCGGCGGGGTTCTCCTACGAGCAGTACTTC; CDR3 protein: CASSYAAGFSYEQYF
V gene: TRBV11-3; J gene: TRBJ2-7; clone size: many; D gene: TRBD2; CDR3 DNA: TGTGCCAGCAGCTTAAGCGGGAGGGTCGACGAGCAGTACTTC; CDR3 protein: CASSLSGRVDEQYF
V gene: TRBV6-1; J gene: TRBJ2-7; clone size: -; D gene: TRBD1; CDR3 DNA: TGTGCCAGCAGTGAAACAGGGGGCGGAACCTACGAGCAGTACTTC; CDR3 protein: CASSETGGGTYEQYF
V gene: TRBV11-3; J gene: TRBJ2-3; clone size: many; D gene: -; CDR3 DNA: TGTGCCAGCAGCGCCGGACTCAGATTAGCGGAAATCACAGATACGCAGTATTTT; CDR3 protein: CASSAGLRLAEITDTQYF
V gene: TRBV28; J gene: TRBJ2-5; clone size: many; D gene: -; CDR3 DNA: TGTGCCAGCAGTTTACCAGGGTACCAAGAGACCCAGTACTTC; CDR3 protein: CASSLPGYQETQYF
V gene: TRBV25-1; J gene: TRBJ2-3; clone size: -; D gene: -; CDR3 DNA: TGTGCCAGCAGTGAACAACACTCCACAGATACGCAGTATTTT; CDR3 protein: CASSEQHSTDTQYF
V gene: TRBV10-3; J gene: TRBJ2-7; clone size: -; D gene: TRBD2; CDR3 DNA: TGTGCCATCAGCGCTAGCGGGAGGCGTTACGAGCAGTACTTC; CDR3 protein: CAISASGRRYEQYF
V gene: TRBV10-3; J gene: TRBJ2-7; clone size: -; D gene: TRBD2; CDR3 DNA: TGTGCCATCAGTGAGTCCGGGAGGGCCTCCGAGCAGTACTTC; CDR3 protein: CAISESGRASEQYF
V gene: TRBV9; J gene: TRBJ2-2; clone size: -; D gene: TRBD2; CDR3 DNA: TGTGCCAGCAGCTTATCGGCTAGCGGGAGGGCCGGGGAGCTGTTTTTT; CDR3 protein: CASSLSASGRAGELFF
V gene: TRBV6-2/TRBV6-3; J gene: TRBJ1-1; clone size: many; D gene: -; CDR3 DNA: TGTGCCAGCAGTTACGCAGTCGTCCTAACTGAAGCTTTCTTT; CDR3 protein: CASSYAVVLTEAFF
V gene: TRBV6-1; J gene: TRBJ1-3; clone size: -; D gene: -; CDR3 DNA: TGTGCCAGCGCCCCGTGGCAGCGCACTGGAAACACCATATATTTT; CDR3 protein: CASAPWQRTGNTIYF
V gene: TRBV13; J gene: TRBJ2-3; clone size: -; D gene: TRBD2; CDR3 DNA: TGTGCCAGCAGCTCATACGCCTCGGGACTAGCCACAGATACGCAGTATTTT; CDR3 protein: CASSSYASGLATDTQYF
V gene: TRBV4-1; J gene: TRBJ1-5; clone size: few; D gene: TRBD1; CDR3 DNA: TGCGCCAGCAGCCAAGCCGGGACAGACAATCAGCCCCAGCATTTT; CDR3 protein: CASSQAGTDNQPQHF
V gene: TRBV28; J gene: TRBJ2-1; clone size: many; D gene: TRBD1; CDR3 DNA: TGTGCCAGCAGTCCCGGGACAGGGGGCTATCACTACAATGAGCAGTTCTTC; CDR3 protein: CASSPGTGGYHYNEQFF
V gene: TRBV7-2; J gene: TRBJ1-5; clone size: many; D gene: TRBD1; CDR3 DNA: TGTGCCAGCAGCCCACAGGACAGGCGCGATCAGCCCCAGCATTTT; CDR3 protein: CASSPQDRRDQPQHF
V gene: TRBV7-6; J gene: TRBJ2-1; clone size: many; D gene: TRBD2; CDR3 DNA: TGTGCCAGCAGCCAACTAGCGGGAGTGGGCTACAATGAGCAGTTCTTC; CDR3 protein: CASSQLAGVGYNEQFF
V gene: TRBV6-1; J gene: TRBJ1-2; clone size: many; D gene: TRBD1; CDR3 DNA: TGTGCCAGCAGTAACAGATTACAGGGGGACTATGGCTACACCTTC; CDR3 protein: CASSNRLQGDYGYTF
V gene: TRBV20-1; J gene: TRBJ2-5; clone size: many; D gene: TRBD2; CDR3 DNA: TGCAGTAGCGGGAGAACGAGGGAGACCCAGTACTTC; CDR3 protein: CSSGRTRETQYF
V gene: TRBV12-3/TRBV12-4; J gene: TRBJ1-2; clone size: many; D gene: -; CDR3 DNA: TGTGCCAGCAGTTCCGGGACTCGGAAGCACACCTTC; CDR3 protein: CASSSGTRKHTF
V gene: TRBV7-9; J gene: TRBJ2-5; clone size: -; D gene: TRBD2; CDR3 DNA: TGTGCCAGCAGCGGCAGACTAGCGGAAAAGACCCAGTACTTC; CDR3 protein: CASSGRLAEKTQYF
V gene: TRBV27; J gene: TRBJ2-1; clone size: many; D gene: TRBD1; CDR3 DNA: TGTGCCAGCAGTTTGGGGACAGGGTACAATGAGCAGTTCTTC; CDR3 protein: CASSLGTGYNEQFF
V gene: TRBV10-2; J gene: TRBJ2-3; clone size: -; D gene: TRBD2; CDR3 DNA: TGCGCCAGCAGAAATTCGGGAGGAATGACAGATACGCAGTATTTT; CDR3 protein: CASRNSGGMTDTQYF
V gene: TRBV9; J gene: TRBJ1-5; clone size: few; D gene: -; CDR3 DNA: TGTGCCAGCAGCCCCGAAGGTCGCAACAATCAGCCCCAGCATTTT; CDR3 protein: CASSPEGRNNQPQHF
V gene: TRBV9; J gene: TRBJ2-3; clone size: few; D gene: TRBD2; CDR3 DNA: TGTGCCAGCAGCGTAGGGGTAGCGGGAGGGCAAGATACGCAGTATTTT; CDR3 protein: CASSVGVAGGQDTQYF
V gene: TRBV7-2; J gene: TRBJ2-1; clone size: many; D gene: -; CDR3 DNA: TGTGCCAGCAGCCAAATGAGCTCCTACAATGAGCAGTTCTTC; CDR3 protein: CASSQMSSYNEQFF
V gene: TRBV5-1; J gene: TRBJ2-7; clone size: few; D gene: TRBD1; CDR3 DNA: TGCGCCAGCAGCTTTACCGGGACAGGGGATGGCGAGCAGTACTTC; CDR3 protein: CASSFTGTGDGEQYF
V gene: TRBV18; J gene: TRBJ1-3; clone size: few; D gene: -; CDR3 DNA: TGTGCCAGCTCACCATATGAGGGATCCTCTAGAAACACCATATATTTT; CDR3 protein: CASSPYEGSSRNTIYF